This T cell receptor (beta chain) originates from a study of OX40 agonist ivuxolimab in advanced cancers. The overall study: Partial responses occurred in Three dose-escalation patients, one with hepatocellular carcinoma and two with cutaneous melanoma.

V lost 3 bases to trimming and J lost 5 bases; unmatched junction nucleotides: 12. This CDR3 contains 18 residues. Germline assignment: CDR1 MGHRA and CDR2 YSYEKL. The data were produced by immunoSEQ multiplex PCR, yet TCRdb's version contains in-frame clones alone and is incomplete. Of 35,000 to 45,000 clones listed, 80% to 90% are singletons. This clone is labeled as medium-sized. The receptor comes from an adult with an advanced solid tumor such as melanoma, head and neck, liver or kidney cancer. This chain joins TRBV4-1 and TRBJ2-7; 14 bases align to TRBD2. The starting material was CD4+ or CD8+ T cells sorted from blood, obtained in a trial of the OX40 agonist ivuxolimab. This chain's CDR3 is CASSQFSGTSGSSHEQYF. In nucleotides, the CDR3 is TGCGCCAGCAGCCAGTTTTCCGGGACTAGCGGGAGTTCTCACGAGCAGTACTTC.